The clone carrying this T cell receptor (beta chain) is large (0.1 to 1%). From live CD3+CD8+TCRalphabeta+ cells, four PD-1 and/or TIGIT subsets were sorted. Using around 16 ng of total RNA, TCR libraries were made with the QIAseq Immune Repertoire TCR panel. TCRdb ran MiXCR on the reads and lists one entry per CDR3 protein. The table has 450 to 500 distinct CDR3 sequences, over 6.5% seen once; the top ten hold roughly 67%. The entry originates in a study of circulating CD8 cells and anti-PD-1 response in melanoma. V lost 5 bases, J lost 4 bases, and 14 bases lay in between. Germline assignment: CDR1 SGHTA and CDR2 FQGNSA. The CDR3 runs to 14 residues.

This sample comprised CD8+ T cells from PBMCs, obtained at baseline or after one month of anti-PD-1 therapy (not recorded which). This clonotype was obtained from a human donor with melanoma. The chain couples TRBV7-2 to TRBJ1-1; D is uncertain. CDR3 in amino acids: CASSTTPYSTEAFF. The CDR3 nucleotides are TGTGCCAGCAGCACGACACCATACTCCACTGAAGCTTTCTTT.